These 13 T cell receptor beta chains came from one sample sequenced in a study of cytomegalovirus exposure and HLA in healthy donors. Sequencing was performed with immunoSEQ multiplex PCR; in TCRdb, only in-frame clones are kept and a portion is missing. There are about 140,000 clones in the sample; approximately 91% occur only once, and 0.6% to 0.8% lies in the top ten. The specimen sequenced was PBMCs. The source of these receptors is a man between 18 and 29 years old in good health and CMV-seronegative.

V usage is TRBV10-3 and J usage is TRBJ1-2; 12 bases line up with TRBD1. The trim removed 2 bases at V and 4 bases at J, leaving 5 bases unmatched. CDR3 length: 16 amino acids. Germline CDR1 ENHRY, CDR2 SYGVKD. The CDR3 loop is CAISEGDRGRGYGYTF. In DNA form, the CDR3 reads TGTGCCATCAGTGAGGGGGACAGGGGGCGCGGCTATGGCTACACCTTC.

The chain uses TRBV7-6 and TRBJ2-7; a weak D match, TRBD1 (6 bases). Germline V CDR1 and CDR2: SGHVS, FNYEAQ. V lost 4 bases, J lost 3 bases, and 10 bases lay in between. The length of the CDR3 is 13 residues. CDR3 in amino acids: CASSSLGGYEQYF. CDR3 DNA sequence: TGTGCCAGCAGCTCGTTAGGGGGCTACGAGCAGTACTTC. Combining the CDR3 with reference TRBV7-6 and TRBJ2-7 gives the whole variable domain GAGVSQSPRYKVTKRGQDVALRCDPISGHVSLYWYRQALGQGPEFLTYFNYEAQQDKSGLPNDRFSAERPEGSISTLTIQRTEQRDSAMYRCASSSLGGYEQYFGPGTRLTVT.

The CDR3 spells CASSQVGRSDSYNEQFF. The CDR3 nucleotides read TGCGCCAGCAGCCAAGTGGGTCGGAGCGACTCCTACAATGAGCAGTTCTTC. This sequence joins TRBV4-1 and TRBJ2-1; D is unclear. Trimming cost V 1 base and J 0 bases, with 13 bases left between them. This CDR3 region has 17 residues. Germline CDR1 reads MGHRA; CDR2 reads YSYEKL.

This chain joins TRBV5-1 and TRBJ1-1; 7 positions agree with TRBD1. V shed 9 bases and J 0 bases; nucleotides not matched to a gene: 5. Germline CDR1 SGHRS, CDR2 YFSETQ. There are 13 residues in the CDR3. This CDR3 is CATKGQMNTEAFF. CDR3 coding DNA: TGCGCCACCAAGGGACAGATGAACACTGAAGCTTTCTTT.

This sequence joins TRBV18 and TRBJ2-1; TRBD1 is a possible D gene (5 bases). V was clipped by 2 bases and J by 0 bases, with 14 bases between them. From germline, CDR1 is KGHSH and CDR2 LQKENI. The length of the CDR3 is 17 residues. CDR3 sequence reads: CASSPVTGAVSYNEQFF. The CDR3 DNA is TGTGCCAGCTCACCAGTTACTGGGGCTGTCTCCTACAATGAGCAGTTCTTC.

The DNA for the CDR3 is TGTGCCAGCAGTGAGTGGCAGGGTCATCGCCAAGAGACCCAGTACTTC. It specifies CASSEWQGHRQETQYF. The rearrangement uses TRBV2 and TRBJ2-5; weak D call: TRBD1 (5 bases). The CDR3 is 16 amino acids. Germline V gene lookup returns CDR1 SNHLY and CDR2 FYNNEI. Trimming took off 3 bases at V and 1 base at J, with 15 bases between the two ends. The entire variable domain, with the rest obtained from reference TRBV2 and TRBJ2-5, is as follows: EPEVTQTPSHQVTQMGQEVILRCVPISNHLYFYWYRQILGQKVEFLVSFYNNEISEKSEIFDDQFSVERPDGSNFTLKIRSTKLEDSAMYFCASSEWQGHRQETQYFGPGTRLLVL.

CDR3 sequence: CASSVSQGLGGELFF. CDR3 nucleotides: TGTGCCAGCAGCGTATCGCAGGGGCTAGGCGGGGAGCTGTTTTTT. V is TRBV9 and J is TRBJ2-2; a possible D gene is TRBD1 (6 bases). V lost 1 base, J lost 7 bases, and 14 bases lay in between. The CDR3 sequence is 15 residues long. From germline, CDR1 is SGDLS and CDR2 YYNGEE.

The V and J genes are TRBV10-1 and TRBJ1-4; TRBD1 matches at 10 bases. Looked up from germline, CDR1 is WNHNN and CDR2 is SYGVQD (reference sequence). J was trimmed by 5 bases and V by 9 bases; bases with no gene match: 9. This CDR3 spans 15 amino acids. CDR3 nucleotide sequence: TGCGCCAGACGGGACAGGGGTATGAAGAATGAAAAACTGTTTTTT. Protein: CARRDRGMKNEKLFF.

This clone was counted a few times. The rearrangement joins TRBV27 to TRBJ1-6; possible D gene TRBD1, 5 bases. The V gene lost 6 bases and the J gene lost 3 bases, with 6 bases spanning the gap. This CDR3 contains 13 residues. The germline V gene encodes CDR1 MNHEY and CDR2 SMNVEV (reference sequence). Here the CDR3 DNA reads TGTGCCAGCAGGGACAACTATAATTCACCCCTCCACTTT. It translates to CASRDNYNSPLHF.

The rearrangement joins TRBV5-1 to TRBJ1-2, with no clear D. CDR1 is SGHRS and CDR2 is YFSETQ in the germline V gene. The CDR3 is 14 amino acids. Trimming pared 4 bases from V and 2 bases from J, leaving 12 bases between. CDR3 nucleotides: TGCGCCAGCAGCCCCCCTGGCATGAACTATGGCTACACCTTC. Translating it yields CASSPPGMNYGYTF.

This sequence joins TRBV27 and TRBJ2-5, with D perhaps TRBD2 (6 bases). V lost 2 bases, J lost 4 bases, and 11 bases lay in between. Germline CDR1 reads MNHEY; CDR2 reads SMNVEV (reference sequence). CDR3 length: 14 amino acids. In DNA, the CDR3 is TGTGCCAGCAGTTTAGTGGGGGAGGCAGAGACCCAGTACTTC. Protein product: CASSLVGEAETQYF.

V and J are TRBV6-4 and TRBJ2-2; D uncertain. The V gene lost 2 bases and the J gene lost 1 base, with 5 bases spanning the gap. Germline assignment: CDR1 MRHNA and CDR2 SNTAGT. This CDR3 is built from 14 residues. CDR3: CASSDQLNTGELFF. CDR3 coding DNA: TGTGCCAGCAGTGACCAACTGAACACCGGGGAGCTGTTTTTT.

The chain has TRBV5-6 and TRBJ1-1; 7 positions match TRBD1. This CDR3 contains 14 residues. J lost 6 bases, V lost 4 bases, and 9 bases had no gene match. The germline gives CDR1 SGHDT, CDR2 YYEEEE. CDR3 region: CASSRQGGRAEAFF. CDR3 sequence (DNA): TGTGCCAGCAGCCGACAGGGAGGAAGGGCTGAAGCTTTCTTT.